These 23 T cell receptor beta chains were sequenced from one sample in a study of cytomegalovirus exposure and HLA in healthy donors. PCR involved 60 Vbeta and 13 Jbeta primers. Generated by immunoSEQ multiplex PCR, the TCRdb table keeps only in-frame clones and is missing some. This table holds under 150,000 clones, approximately 80% found once. Sequenced material: PBMCs. Every receptor here comes from a man in his fifties or sixties in good health and CMV-seronegative.

About this clone: Other DNA sequences in the sample encode the same CDR3. The chain employs TRBV7-9 and TRBJ2-3; no firm D call. Germline V gene data show CDR1 as SEHNR and CDR2 as FQNEAQ (reference sequence). The CDR3 spans 11 residues. V was shortened by 4 bases and J by 6 bases, with 5 bases between the two germline ends. CDR3 loop: CASSSSDTQYF. The CDR3 nucleotides are TGTGCCAGCAGCTCCTCCGATACGCAGTATTTT.

The count of this clone is one. The V and J genes are TRBV19 and TRBJ1-1, with D tentatively TRBD1 (6 bases). V lost 6 bases, J lost 5 bases, and 19 bases lay in between. Germline assignment: CDR1 LNHDA and CDR2 SQIVND (reference sequence). CDR3 length: 15 residues. CDR3 nucleotide sequence: TGTGCCAGTAGACCACAGGGAGTGGTAAGGACTGAAGCTTTCTTT. It is translated as CASRPQGVVRTEAFF.

This clone was seen a handful of times. The rearrangement links TRBV27 to TRBJ2-4; weak D call: TRBD2 (5 bases). CDR1 MNHEY and CDR2 SMNVEV come from the germline V gene (reference sequence). V was pared by 8 bases and J by 1 base, with 15 bases between. This CDR3 has 15 amino acids. CDR3 sequence (DNA): TGTGCCAGCCGATCGGGCGGCGGGGCCAAAAACATTCAGTACTTC. Translation: CASRSGGGAKNIQYF.

In its sample, this clone was seen a few times. The chain couples TRBV19 to TRBJ1-1; no definite D call. The CDR3 runs 12 residues. In germline, CDR1 is LNHDA, CDR2 SQIVND (reference sequence). Trimming removed 4 bases at V and 6 bases at J, with 9 bases between. Here the CDR3 reads CASSTLGAEAFF. CDR3 in DNA: TGTGCCAGTAGTACCCTCGGGGCTGAAGCTTTCTTT.

This clone was recorded only once. The chain carries TRBV28 and TRBJ1-1, with D unclear. V was trimmed by 7 bases and J by 5 bases, leaving 20 bases between them. The CDR3 spans 15 residues. Germline CDR1 reads MDHEN; CDR2 reads SYDVKM. CDR3 protein: CASTPPGIGGTEAFF. The CDR3 DNA follows: TGTGCCAGCACTCCTCCCGGGATAGGAGGGACTGAAGCTTTCTTT.

This sequence joins TRBV7-5 and TRBJ1-5; the table names TRBD1, a call not compared with the DNA. TRBV7-5 is termed a pseudogene. CDR3 length: 16 amino acids. In nucleotides, the CDR3 is TGTGTCAGAAGCCCCCGACCAGGGGGCTGCAATCAGCCCCAGCATTTT. This gives the protein CVRSPRPGGCNQPQHF.

The chain carries TRBV7-9 and TRBJ2-1, with 9 bases that match TRBD2. V shed 1 base, J shed 6 bases, and the junction held 4 bases outside the gene matches. The CDR3 covers 15 residues. Germline CDR1 SEHNR, CDR2 FQNEAQ (reference sequence). The CDR3 DNA sequence: TGTGCCAGCAGCTTAGTCAGCGGGAGGAGCAATGAGCAGTTCTTC. Its protein is CASSLVSGRSNEQFF. Based on the CDR3 plus reference TRBV7-9 and TRBJ2-1, the full variable domain is DTGVSQNPRHKITKRGQNVTFRCDPISEHNRLYWYRQTLGQGPEFLTYFQNEAQLEKSRLLSDRFSAERPKGSFSTLEIQRTEQGDSAMYLCASSLVSGRSNEQFFGPGTRLTVL.

The chain links TRBV6-6 to TRBJ1-1; D unresolved. The V gene lost 4 bases and the J gene lost 2 bases, with 5 bases spanning the gap. Germline V gene lookup returns CDR1 MNHNY and CDR2 SVGAGI (reference sequence). The CDR3 loop spans 12 amino acids. The CDR3 protein is CASSSYNTEAFF. The CDR3 DNA is TGTGCCAGCAGTTCTTATAACACTGAAGCTTTCTTT.

This sequence joins TRBV11-3 and TRBJ2-7, with D tentatively TRBD1 (6 bases). Germline lookup yields CDR1 SGHNT and CDR2 YENEEA. Trimming took 2 bases from V and 0 from J, leaving 11 bases between them. CDR3 length equals 15 residues. DNA of the CDR3: TGTGCCAGCAGCTTATGGGGACAAGGCTCCTACGAGCAGTACTTC. Its protein product is CASSLWGQGSYEQYF.

The genes are TRBV29-1 and TRBJ1-1; D perhaps matches TRBD1 (6 bases). V shed 5 bases and J shed 5 bases, with 12 bases lying between them. The CDR3 runs 12 residues. Germline assignment: CDR1 SQVTM and CDR2 ANQGSEA. DNA for the CDR3: TGCAGCGTTCAAGGCAGGGGTACTGAAGCTTTCTTT. Translation: CSVQGRGTEAFF.

V and J are TRBV11-2 and TRBJ2-2, with D uncertain. This CDR3 spans 13 amino acids. The germline gives CDR1 SGHAT, CDR2 FQNNGV. The V gene lost 5 bases and the J gene lost 7 bases, with 11 bases spanning the gap. The CDR3 sequence: CASSVTGIGELFF. The CDR3 coding sequence is TGTGCCAGCAGCGTGACTGGCATCGGGGAGCTGTTTTTT.

This chain connects TRBV21-1 to TRBJ1-5; the table gives TRBD1 as D, unverified against the DNA. TRBV21-1 is labeled a pseudogene. CDR3 size: 16 residues. The CDR3 nucleotides read TGTGCCAGCACGAATGGACAGGGGGATTTGAGTCAGCCCCAGCATTTT. This sequence encodes CASTNGQGDLSQPQHF.

The gene calls are TRBV5-4 and TRBJ2-2; tentatively, D is TRBD1 (5 bases). The CDR3 is made up of 13 amino acids. Deletions cut 2 bases from V and 6 bases from J, with 8 bases between. CDR1 SGHNT and CDR2 YYREEE come from the germline V gene (reference sequence). CDR3 sequence reads: CASSFKGPGELFF. CDR3 DNA: TGTGCCAGCAGCTTTAAGGGGCCCGGGGAGCTGTTTTTT.

This chain links TRBV7-8 with TRBJ2-1, with 7 bases lining up with TRBD1. The CDR3 sequence is 17 residues long. V shed 5 bases and J 3 bases; nucleotides not matched to a gene: 13. The germline V gene encodes CDR1 SGHVS and CDR2 FQNEAQ. The DNA for the CDR3 is TGTGCCAGCAGCCTCATACAGGGGCTTGCTATCTACAATGAGCAGTTCTTC. Its protein is CASSLIQGLAIYNEQFF.

This rearrangement joins TRBV5-1 to TRBJ1-2; D may be TRBD1 (5 bases). Germline V gene sequence: CDR1 SGHRS, CDR2 YFSETQ. This CDR3 contains 14 residues. V was trimmed by 4 bases and J by 2 bases, leaving 12 bases between them. For the CDR3, the DNA is TGCGCCAGCAGCCCGTCGGGGGAGAACTATGGCTACACCTTC. This encodes CASSPSGENYGYTF.

The rearrangement joins TRBV18 to TRBJ1-5, with TRBD1 identical over 10 bases. The J segment lost 0 bases and the V segment lost 1 base, leaving 12 bases of the junction unmatched. Per germline, CDR1 KGHSH and CDR2 LQKENI. There are 20 residues in the CDR3. The CDR3 is CASSPRLAGQGTYSNQPQHF. CDR3 nucleotide sequence: TGTGCCAGCTCACCACGTTTAGCGGGACAGGGGACTTATAGCAATCAGCCCCAGCATTTT.

V and J are TRBV28 and TRBJ2-7; possibly TRBD1 for D (6 bases). Trimming pared 6 bases from V and 4 bases from J, leaving 16 bases between. CDR1 is MDHEN, CDR2 SYDVKM, per germline. CDR3 size: 14 residues. The CDR3: CASSTGTIIYEQYF. For the CDR3, the DNA is TGTGCCAGCAGCACCGGGACAATAATTTACGAGCAGTACTTC.

This clone was counted once. This sequence joins TRBV7-3 and TRBJ2-5, with D perhaps TRBD1 (5 bases). Germline V gene data show CDR1 as SGHTA and CDR2 as FQGTGA. CDR3 length: 13 amino acids. Trimming took off 4 bases at V and 4 bases at J, with 10 bases between the two ends. The CDR3 DNA reads as TGTGCCAGCAGCTCAGGGTGGGGAGAGACCCAGTACTTC. Its protein is CASSSGWGETQYF.

The chain has TRBV30 and TRBJ1-2; D gene ambiguous. V shed 7 bases and J shed 4 bases, with 16 bases lying between them. The germline CDR1 and CDR2 sequences are GTSNPN and SVGIG (reference sequence). The CDR3 is 13 residues long. The CDR3 region has the DNA TGTGCCTCTCCCGAATGGACTGGCTATGGCTACACCTTC. Protein: CASPEWTGYGYTF.

This clone has just a few counts. This chain links TRBV5-4 with TRBJ2-7; D perhaps matches TRBD1 (5 bases). Per germline, CDR1 SGHNT and CDR2 YYREEE (reference sequence). V gave up 4 bases and J gave up 6 bases, with 14 bases separating them. This CDR3 spans 13 amino acids. The CDR3 loop reads CASSESQGREQYF. For the CDR3, the DNA is TGTGCCAGCAGCGAATCCCAGGGCCGCGAGCAGTACTTC. Variable domain in full (rest from reference TRBV5-4 and TRBJ2-7): ETGVTQSPTHLIKTRGQQVTLRCSSQSGHNTVSWYQQALGQGPQFIFQYYREEENGRGNFPPRFSGLQFPNYSSELNVNALELDDSALYLCASSESQGREQYFGPGTRLTVT.

The chain combines TRBV5-1 with TRBJ1-2, with D tentatively TRBD1 (6 bases). Trimming left V 4 bases short and J 4 bases short, with 20 bases between. This CDR3 region has 16 residues. Germline V gene data show CDR1 as SGHRS and CDR2 as YFSETQ. This CDR3 reads CASSAGQPSDGYGYTF. The CDR3 bases are TGCGCCAGCAGCGCAGGACAGCCTTCGGACGGCTATGGCTACACCTTC.

The CDR3 DNA is TGTGCCAGCAGTTTAGGCGGGACAGTCGGATCCTACGAGCAGTACTTC. Protein: CASSLGGTVGSYEQYF. The V and J genes are TRBV28 and TRBJ2-7; maybe TRBD1 (7 bases). Germline CDR1 is MDHEN and CDR2 is SYDVKM. There are 16 residues in the CDR3. V lost 2 bases, J lost 1 base, and 15 bases lay in between.

The chain joins TRBV27 to TRBJ2-7; perhaps TRBD1 as D (6 bases). The V gene's germline CDR1 is MNHEY and CDR2 SMNVEV (reference sequence). Trimming took off 6 bases at V and 4 bases at J, with 13 bases between the two ends. The CDR3 runs 13 residues. CDR3 in DNA: TGTGCCAGCAGCCCTAGGACAGCTTACGAGCAGTACTTC. Its protein is CASSPRTAYEQYF.